Listed here are 17 T cell receptor beta chains from one sample, sequenced in a study of blood T cell repertoires in COVID-19. Using immunoSEQ multiplex PCR, the repertoire was profiled, and TCRdb retains in-frame clones only, with some absent. The table shows about 160,000 clones, with 85% to 90% occurring only once. The specimen was peripheral blood. The receptors come from a man aged 18 to 29 with COVID-19, enrolled during active disease.

The chain links TRBV28 to TRBJ2-3; a possible D gene is TRBD2 (6 bases). The CDR3 extends over 13 amino acids. V was trimmed by 6 bases and J by 2 bases, leaving 9 bases between them. The V gene's germline CDR1 is MDHEN and CDR2 SYDVKM. In DNA, the CDR3 is TGTGCCAGCAGGGGGGGATTCACAGATACGCAGTATTTT. This codes for CASRGGFTDTQYF.

The count of this clone is one. The CDR3 is CASSPAGGLVYEQYF. CDR3 nucleotides: TGTGCCAGCAGCCCCGCCGGGGGGCTGGTGTACGAGCAGTACTTC. The chain is built from TRBV3-1 (or the pseudogene TRBV3-2) and TRBJ2-7; a weak D match, TRBD2 (7 bases). Germline V gives CDR1 LGHDT, CDR2 YNNKEL (reference sequence). There are 15 residues in the CDR3. Trimming took 4 bases from V and 4 from J, leaving 17 bases between them.

This clone was detected once. This chain joins TRBV4-1 and TRBJ2-3; 9 bases fit TRBD1. There are 18 residues in the CDR3. Per the germline V gene, CDR1 is MGHRA and CDR2 is YSYEKL. V trimming: 3 bases; J trimming: 3 bases; junction bases outside the gene matches: 13. This CDR3 reads CASSHLGRDRARTDTQYF. For the CDR3, the DNA is TGCGCCAGCAGCCACCTAGGACGGGACAGGGCACGGACAGATACGCAGTATTTT.

The table lists this clone with a count of one. The chain is built from TRBV20-1 and TRBJ2-2, with 8 bases fitting TRBD2. The CDR3 runs 15 residues. Germline V gives CDR1 DFQATT, CDR2 SNEGSKA (reference sequence). V was clipped by 3 bases and J by 2 bases; unmatched bases: 5. DNA for the CDR3: TGCAGTGCTAGTAGACGGGAGGGAAACACCGGGGAGCTGTTTTTT. This encodes CSASRREGNTGELFF.

The chain links TRBV28 to TRBJ2-2; perhaps TRBD2 as D (6 bases). Trimming removed 10 bases at V and 4 bases at J, with 22 bases between. The CDR3 has 16 amino acids. The germline CDR1 and CDR2 sequences are MDHEN and SYDVKM. CDR3 amino acids: CATHPPSRGSTGELFF. The CDR3 bases are TGTGCCACTCATCCCCCTAGCCGGGGGAGCACCGGGGAGCTGTTTTTT.

The chain employs TRBV18 and TRBJ2-7, with D unclear. V was shortened by 0 bases and J by 7 bases, with 10 bases between the two germline ends. The CDR3 spans 13 residues. CDR1 KGHSH and CDR2 LQKENI come from the germline V gene. The CDR3 region has the DNA TGTGCCAGCTCACCACCGAGCGTAGTGGAGCAGTACTTC. Translating it yields CASSPPSVVEQYF. Drawing the rest from reference TRBV18 and TRBJ2-7, the complete variable domain is NAGVMQNPRHLVRRRGQEARLRCSPMKGHSHVYWYRQLPEEGLKFMVYLQKENIIDESGMPKERFSAEFPKEGPSILRIQQVVRGDSAAYFCASSPPSVVEQYFGPGTRLTVT.

This chain links TRBV29-1 with TRBJ2-3, with D tentatively TRBD2 (6 bases). Trimming stripped 1 base from V and 5 bases from J, with 7 bases between. This CDR3 is 12 amino acids long. CDR1 is SQVTM, CDR2 ANQGSEA, per germline. The CDR3 spells CSVEGREDTQYF. CDR3 bases: TGCAGCGTTGAAGGGCGGGAAGATACGCAGTATTTT.

V and J are TRBV19 and TRBJ1-5, with TRBD1 matching over 10 bases. The CDR3 length is 15 residues. Unmatched junction bases numbered 3, after V lost 7 bases and J lost 0 bases. Germline CDR1 LNHDA, CDR2 SQIVND (reference sequence). This CDR3 reads CASTWDRGSNQPQHF. The CDR3 nucleotides are TGTGCCAGTACCTGGGACAGGGGTAGCAATCAGCCCCAGCATTTT.

V gene TRBV27 combines with J gene TRBJ1-5; D call uncertain. This CDR3 has 13 amino acids. Germline CDR1 is MNHEY and CDR2 is SMNVEV (reference sequence). V gave up 3 bases and J gave up 4 bases, with 7 bases separating them. CDR3 nucleotides: TGTGCCAGCAGTTTCCGGGGTAATCAGCCCCAGCATTTT. Translation gives CASSFRGNQPQHF.

The V and J genes are TRBV5-1 and TRBJ2-7, with D possibly matching TRBD1 (6 bases). Trimming took 4 bases from V and 4 from J, leaving 18 bases between them. The CDR3 is made up of 15 amino acids. CDR1 and CDR2 from the germline V gene are SGHRS and YFSETQ. CDR3 DNA sequence: TGCGCCAGCAGCCCCTACCGAACAGGGCATTACGAGCAGTACTTC. Translation gives CASSPYRTGHYEQYF.

The rearrangement uses TRBV6-4 and TRBJ2-7; the D gene is possibly TRBD2 (6 bases). The V gene lost 11 bases and the J gene lost 3 bases, with 17 bases spanning the gap. Germline CDR1 is MRHNA and CDR2 is SNTAGT. The CDR3 consists of 13 residues. CDR3 amino acids: CAQRGDWVYEQYF. The CDR3 bases are TGTGCCCAGAGAGGGGACTGGGTCTACGAGCAGTACTTC.

V gene TRBV6-5 combines with J gene TRBJ2-1; 10 bases map to TRBD1. The CDR3 consists of 15 residues. Germline V gives CDR1 MNHEY, CDR2 SVGAGI. V gave up 8 bases and J gave up 9 bases; unmatched junction bases: 13. The CDR3 region is CASGTRQGARVEQFF. The CDR3 nucleotides read TGTGCCAGCGGGACCCGACAGGGGGCGCGCGTTGAGCAGTTCTTC.

In this sample, this clone turned up once. The V gene is TRBV19, the J gene TRBJ1-1; D not resolved. CDR1 is LNHDA and CDR2 is SQIVND in the germline V gene (reference sequence). V was clipped by 3 bases and J by 8 bases, with 10 bases between them. The CDR3 consists of 12 residues. Here the CDR3 reads CASSIGGLEAFF. The CDR3 DNA follows: TGTGCCAGTAGTATCGGCGGACTCGAAGCTTTCTTT. Full variable domain (remainder filled in from reference TRBV19 and TRBJ1-1): DGGITQSPKYLFRKEGQNVTLSCEQNLNHDAMYWYRQDPGQGLRLIYYSQIVNDFQKGDIAEGYSVSREKKESFPLTVTSAQKNPTAFYLCASSIGGLEAFFGQGTRLTVV.

The rearrangement links TRBV28 to TRBJ2-1; D is perhaps TRBD2 (5 bases). Deletions cut 5 bases from V and 3 bases from J, with 14 bases between. Germline loops: CDR1 MDHEN, CDR2 SYDVKM. CDR3 size: 15 residues. CDR3 nucleotide sequence: TGTGCCAGCAGTCCCCAGCGGACGGTCTACAATGAGCAGTTCTTC. This translates into CASSPQRTVYNEQFF.

The chain employs TRBV28 and TRBJ1-1; D perhaps matches TRBD1 (5 bases). CDR3 length: 14 amino acids. CDR1 is MDHEN, CDR2 SYDVKM, per germline. With 6 bases removed from V and 5 bases from J, the gap between germline ends came to 16 bases. The CDR3: CASRPHDSITEAFF. In DNA, the CDR3 is TGTGCCAGCAGACCACATGACAGTATTACTGAAGCTTTCTTT.

J is TRBJ2-5 and V is TRBV18, with 12 bases that match TRBD1. Germline lookup yields CDR1 KGHSH and CDR2 LQKENI. The CDR3 sequence is 14 residues long. V dropped 6 bases and J dropped 6; count of bases not matched to a gene: 5. CDR3 in DNA: TGTGCCAGCTCCGGGACAGGGGGCAAACAGACCCAGTACTTC. Protein: CASSGTGGKQTQYF.

V and J are TRBV6-2 or TRBV6-3 and TRBJ2-3; the D is unclear. Per the germline V gene, CDR1 is MNHEY and CDR2 is SVGEGT. This CDR3 region has 14 residues. V shed 5 bases and J shed 4 bases, with 13 bases lying between them. CDR3 bases: TGTGCCAGCAGTGATTTACTCGGTTCAGATACGCAGTATTTT. Its protein is CASSDLLGSDTQYF.